Presented here are 30 T cell receptor beta chains from one specimen sequenced in a study of cytomegalovirus exposure and HLA in healthy donors. Primers for the PCR totalled 60 Vbeta and 13 Jbeta. Clones were sequenced by immunoSEQ multiplex PCR, and TCRdb holds only the in-frame ones, with some missing. The table lists roughly 49,000 clones, 77% of them singletons. Sequenced material: PBMCs. These receptors originate from a woman in her forties in good health and CMV-seropositive.

The gene calls are TRBV11-1 and TRBJ1-3, with a possible D match to TRBD1 (6 bases). CDR1 and CDR2 from the germline V gene are SGHAT and FQDESV (reference sequence). CDR3 length: 15 amino acids. V gave up 6 bases and J gave up 2 bases, with 14 bases separating them. DNA for the CDR3: TGTGCCAGCAGGGGGGCACGGTTGACTGGAAACACCATATATTTT. Translating gives CASRGARLTGNTIYF.

V and J are TRBV2 and TRBJ2-3; 7 nucleotides match TRBD1. This CDR3 has 15 residues. Germline loops: CDR1 SNHLY, CDR2 FYNNEI. Losses at the gene ends were 7 bases for V and 2 bases for J; bases not matched to a gene: 9. CDR3 coding DNA: TGTGCCAGCAAGTACAGGGGCCGAATCACAGATACGCAGTATTTT. Its translation is CASKYRGRITDTQYF.

In this sample, this clone turned up a few times. V gene TRBV4-2 combines with J gene TRBJ2-1, with 8 nucleotides matching TRBD2. The V and J ends lost 0 bases and 3 bases, in that order; junction bases with no gene match: 4. The CDR3 spans 16 residues. From germline, CDR1 is LGHNA and CDR2 YNFKEQ. The CDR3 loop is CASSQDGGGNYNEQFF. Written as DNA, the CDR3 is TGTGCCAGCAGCCAAGATGGCGGGGGGAACTACAATGAGCAGTTCTTC.

The CDR3 DNA sequence: TGTGCCAGCAGCCCGGGTACAGGGAGCTACGAGCAGTACTTC. Translating gives CASSPGTGSYEQYF. The genes are TRBV7-2 and TRBJ2-7; a weak D match, TRBD1 (6 bases). CDR1 and CDR2 (germline): SGHTA, FQGNSA. Trimming took 5 bases from V and 3 from J, leaving 14 bases between them. The CDR3 contains 14 residues.

CDR3 amino acids: CASSPGTANTEAFF. As DNA, the CDR3 is TGTGCCAGCAGCCCAGGGACAGCCAACACTGAAGCTTTCTTT. The chain uses TRBV5-4 and TRBJ1-1; 7 bases are a match to TRBD1. The junction had 5 bases not matched to a gene; V was cut back by 4 bases and J by 2 bases. This CDR3 contains 14 residues. CDR1 is SGHNT and CDR2 is YYREEE in the germline V gene (reference sequence).

CDR3: CASSYSRLGVGNTIYF. The CDR3 region has the DNA TGTGCCAGCAGTTACTCGAGGCTAGGCGTTGGAAACACCATATATTTT. The chain is built from TRBV6-5 and TRBJ1-3, with no clear D. CDR1 MNHEY and CDR2 SVGAGI come from the germline V gene. V lost 0 bases and J 3 bases, leaving 12 bases between the germline ends. The CDR3 contains 16 residues.

The chain has TRBV7-6 and TRBJ2-5; possibly TRBD2 for D (5 bases). This CDR3 is built from 16 residues. Germline assignment: CDR1 SGHVS and CDR2 FNYEAQ. Trimming took 2 bases from V and 0 from J, leaving 13 bases between them. CDR3 loop: CASSLYIGLNQETQYF. For the CDR3, the DNA is TGTGCCAGCAGCTTATATATCGGACTCAACCAAGAGACCCAGTACTTC.

This sequence joins TRBV6-1 and TRBJ2-3; 10 bases are shared with TRBD2. The CDR3 has 16 residues. Germline CDR1 and CDR2: MNHNS and SASEGT. The V segment lost 2 bases and the J segment 1 base; nucleotides outside the gene matches: 3. CDR3 coding DNA: TGTGCCAGCAGTGAAAGGCTAGCGGGGGGCACAGATACGCAGTATTTT. Amino acids: CASSERLAGGTDTQYF.

This clone was recorded a few times. V usage is TRBV6-5 and J usage is TRBJ2-7; TRBD2 matches at 9 bases. Germline values: CDR1 MNHEY, CDR2 SVGAGI. V dropped 7 bases and J dropped 0; count of bases not matched to a gene: 7. The CDR3 is 15 amino acids. CDR3 in DNA: TGTGCCAGCAATCCGACTAGCGGTTACTCCTACGAGCAGTACTTC. Translating gives CASNPTSGYSYEQYF.

The chain uses TRBV2 and TRBJ2-3; no clear D gene. The germline V and J ends were trimmed by 3 bases and 0 bases, with 10 bases remaining between them. This CDR3 region has 15 residues. Germline CDR1 SNHLY, CDR2 FYNNEI. The CDR3 loop reads CASSDRLVSTDTQYF. The CDR3 DNA reads TGTGCCAGCAGTGATAGGCTAGTTAGCACAGATACGCAGTATTTT. Using reference TRBV2 and TRBJ2-3 for the parts outside the CDR3, the full variable domain is EPEVTQTPSHQVTQMGQEVILRCVPISNHLYFYWYRQILGQKVEFLVSFYNNEISEKSEIFDDQFSVERPDGSNFTLKIRSTKLEDSAMYFCASSDRLVSTDTQYFGPGTRLTVL.

This chain joins TRBV6-5 and TRBJ1-2; D not resolved. The CDR3 covers 13 residues. Germline CDR1 MNHEY, CDR2 SVGAGI. V was shortened by 6 bases and J by 5 bases, with 13 bases between the two germline ends. The CDR3, as DNA: TGTGCCAGCAGACGCGGACGGACTTATGGCTACACCTTC. Translating it yields CASRRGRTYGYTF.

In its sample, this clone was seen a few times. CDR3 nucleotide sequence: TGTGCAGGGGGGAGGGAAGACTATGGCTACACCTTC. Translating gives CAGGREDYGYTF. The chain joins TRBV28 to TRBJ1-2; tentatively, D is TRBD1 (6 bases). The CDR3 loop spans 12 amino acids. Germline-derived CDR1 and CDR2 are MDHEN and SYDVKM.

The chain combines TRBV25-1 with TRBJ2-7; D is possibly TRBD1 (5 bases). The germline V gene has CDR1 MGHDK and CDR2 SYGVNS. The CDR3 spans 16 residues. V was pared by 5 bases and J by 1 base, with 18 bases between. CDR3 in DNA: TGTGCCAGCAGTTCCGGTAGGGGTACCGCTTCCTACGAGCAGTACTTC. Translated, it gives CASSSGRGTASYEQYF.

This clone was counted a single time. CDR3 nucleotides: TGTGCCAGCAGCTTCGGCAGGGGGTCTGGAAACACCATATATTTT. The encoded protein is CASSFGRGSGNTIYF. The gene calls are TRBV11-2 and TRBJ1-3; TRBD1 matches at 7 bases. This CDR3 contains 15 residues. V shed 3 bases and J 1 base; nucleotides not matched to a gene: 3. Germline-derived CDR1 and CDR2 are SGHAT and FQNNGV. Supplemented by reference TRBV11-2 and TRBJ1-3, the full variable domain reads EAGVAQSPRYKIIEKRQSVAFWCNPISGHATLYWYQQILGQGPKLLIQFQNNGVVDDSQLPKDRFSAERLKGVDSTLKIQPAKLEDSAVYLCASSFGRGSGNTIYFGEGSWLTVV.

V is TRBV19 and J is TRBJ1-2, with 8 bases lining up with TRBD1. The CDR3 contains 13 residues. The junction had 3 bases not matched to a gene; V was cut back by 3 bases and J by 6 bases. Germline CDR1 is LNHDA and CDR2 is SQIVND (reference sequence). The CDR3 nucleotides read TGTGCCAGTAGTATCCGGACAGGGAATGGCTACACCTTC. Protein: CASSIRTGNGYTF.

The chain combines TRBV15 with TRBJ2-7; the D gene is possibly TRBD1 (6 bases). V lost 6 bases and J lost 4, with 13 bases in between. This CDR3 has 13 amino acids. From germline, CDR1 is LNHNV and CDR2 YYDKDF (reference sequence). This CDR3 is CATSTGKGYEQYF. Here the CDR3 DNA reads TGTGCCACCAGTACAGGGAAGGGATACGAGCAGTACTTC.

CDR3 sequence (DNA): TGTGCCAGCAGCCCGTGGGACTTAATAGGCACCGGGGAGCTGTTTTTT. The encoded protein is CASSPWDLIGTGELFF. J is TRBJ2-2 and V is TRBV7-9; perhaps TRBD2 as D (6 bases). Germline loops: CDR1 SEHNR, CDR2 FQNEAQ (reference sequence). This CDR3 spans 16 amino acids. The V gene lost 5 bases and the J gene lost 4 bases, with 17 bases spanning the gap.

The chain couples TRBV28 to TRBJ1-5, with D possibly matching TRBD1 (6 bases). The V gene lost 2 bases and the J gene lost 9 bases, with 8 bases spanning the gap. Germline V gene sequence: CDR1 MDHEN, CDR2 SYDVKM. The CDR3 has 12 residues. The CDR3 reads CASSLGGRPQHF. The CDR3 DNA reads as TGTGCCAGCAGTTTAGGGGGCCGGCCCCAGCATTTT.

The chain carries TRBV6-5 and TRBJ2-7; possibly TRBD1 for D (6 bases). CDR1 is MNHEY and CDR2 is SVGAGI in the germline V gene. Trimming cost V 6 bases and J 2 bases, with 17 bases left between them. This CDR3 comprises 15 residues. The CDR3 reads CASRSLQGMTYEQYF. The CDR3 DNA reads TGTGCCAGCAGATCGTTACAGGGAATGACCTACGAGCAGTACTTC.

The chain uses TRBV6-5 and TRBJ2-7; TRBD2 matches 11 bases. CDR3 size: 14 residues. Germline assignment: CDR1 MNHEY and CDR2 SVGAGI. V gave up 7 bases and J gave up 2 bases; unmatched junction bases: 4. The DNA of the CDR3 is TGTGCCAGCACCGGGACTAGCGGCCCCTACGAGCAGTACTTC. Its protein product is CASTGTSGPYEQYF.

The chain carries TRBV28 and TRBJ2-7, with D possibly being TRBD2 (5 bases). The CDR3 totals 13 residues. Germline V CDR1 and CDR2: MDHEN, SYDVKM. The V end was cut by 7 bases, the J end by 2 bases, with 12 bases between. The CDR3 loop is CASTPDSTYEQYF. In DNA form, the CDR3 reads TGTGCCAGCACCCCGGACTCGACCTACGAGCAGTACTTC.

With regard to this clone: Other DNA sequences within the sample encode an identical CDR3. The rearrangement joins TRBV4-1 to TRBJ2-7; the match to TRBD2 covers 8 bases. Trimming at V came to 3 bases and at J to 3 bases, leaving 10 bases not matched to a gene. This CDR3 region has 16 residues. CDR1 MGHRA and CDR2 YSYEKL come from the germline V gene. The DNA for the CDR3 is TGCGCCAGCAGCCAGGATCGAGAGCGGGGGAACTACGAGCAGTACTTC. It encodes CASSQDRERGNYEQYF.

The chain employs TRBV7-9 and TRBJ2-7, with 7 positions matching TRBD1. From germline, CDR1 is SEHNR and CDR2 FQNEAQ (reference sequence). This CDR3 spans 13 amino acids. With V trimmed by 5 bases and J by 2 bases, 3 bases remained unmatched. CDR3 region: CASSGDSPYEQYF. The CDR3 DNA is TGTGCCAGCAGCGGGGACAGCCCCTACGAGCAGTACTTC.

This chain links TRBV20-1 with TRBJ1-2; 8 bases are shared with TRBD1. Per germline, CDR1 DFQATT and CDR2 SNEGSKA (reference sequence). Trimming cost V 6 bases and J 8 bases; bases outside gene matches: 5. The CDR3 extends over 11 amino acids. The CDR3 bases are TGCAGTGCAAGACAGGGGACGGGCTACACCTTC. Protein product: CSARQGTGYTF.

The chain joins TRBV25-1 to TRBJ1-6, with D possibly being TRBD1 (5 bases). V shed 3 bases and J shed 7 bases, with 10 bases lying between them. The CDR3 totals 14 residues. The germline gives CDR1 MGHDK, CDR2 SYGVNS. The CDR3, as DNA: TGTGCCAGCAGTGAGACAGACAAAAATTCACCCCTCCACTTT. Residues: CASSETDKNSPLHF.

The chain joins TRBV5-4 to TRBJ2-1, with 7 bases identical to TRBD1. V lost 5 bases and J lost 7; bases outside the gene matches: 3. Germline CDR1 reads SGHNT; CDR2 reads YYREEE (reference sequence). There are 12 residues in the CDR3. The CDR3 is CASRSQGNEQFF. DNA of the CDR3: TGTGCCAGCAGGTCACAGGGGAATGAGCAGTTCTTC.

This chain connects TRBV6-1 to TRBJ1-5; TRBD1 matches 7 bases. There are 15 residues in the CDR3. Germline V gene lookup returns CDR1 MNHNS and CDR2 SASEGT. Trimming at V came to 6 bases and at J to 6 bases, leaving 11 bases not matched to a gene. The CDR3 nucleotides read TGTGCCAGCAGCCTCGACAGGGCGGCGGCTCAGCCCCAGCATTTT. The encoded protein is CASSLDRAAAQPQHF.

The rearrangement links TRBV11-2 to TRBJ2-1; D unresolved. Trimming pared 5 bases from V and 7 bases from J, leaving 12 bases between. The CDR3 sequence is 13 residues long. The V gene's germline CDR1 is SGHAT and CDR2 FQNNGV. For the CDR3, the DNA is TGTGCCAGCAGCCCAGTGACTGGGAATGAGCAGTTCTTC. Translated, it gives CASSPVTGNEQFF.

This clone was found once. This chain joins TRBV7-2 and TRBJ2-5; D is ambiguous. The germline CDR1 and CDR2 sequences are SGHTA and FQGNSA. V was shortened by 4 bases and J by 5 bases, with 8 bases between the two germline ends. This CDR3 comprises 12 residues. The CDR3 DNA reads as TGTGCCAGCAGCTCCGTTCTGGAGACCCAGTACTTC. Translation: CASSSVLETQYF.

V and J are TRBV6-6 and TRBJ1-2; 9 bases are shared with TRBD1. The CDR3 runs to 16 residues. Germline V gene data show CDR1 as MNHNY and CDR2 as SVGAGI (reference sequence). V lost 7 bases to trimming and J lost 5 bases; unmatched junction nucleotides: 14. CDR3 protein: CASTGTGGFARYGYTF. As DNA, the CDR3 is TGTGCCAGCACCGGAACAGGGGGCTTTGCTAGGTATGGCTACACCTTC.